This entry features one T cell receptor beta chain sequence. Different DNA sequences within this sample yield the same CDR3. CDR3 length: 13 amino acids. Trimming cost V 1 base and J 3 bases, with 7 bases left between them. Germline-derived CDR1 and CDR2 are SGHRS and YFSETQ. This specimen comes from a study of blood T cell repertoires in COVID-19. Study-level information: Italy, Spain and the United States were the sources of the convalescent and acute COVID-19 samples. T cells, B-cell-depleted T cells, or PBMCs supplied cDNA or gDNA.

Methods used by the authors: Nucleated cell counts were estimated from reference gene primer amplification. Clones were read by immunoSEQ multiplex PCR, and TCRdb kept only the in-frame ones, dropping some. V and J calls and clone size are as listed in that table; D and trimming were resolved from the DNA. The data show under 200,000 clones, about 88% seen once. Sequencing used peripheral blood. The TCR originated in a woman over 75 with acute or convalescent COVID-19. This chain connects TRBV5-1 to TRBJ1-1; D uncertain. The chain's CDR3 is CASSLRRDTEAFF. In nucleotides, the CDR3 is TGCGCCAGCAGCTTGAGGAGGGACACTGAAGCTTTCTTT.